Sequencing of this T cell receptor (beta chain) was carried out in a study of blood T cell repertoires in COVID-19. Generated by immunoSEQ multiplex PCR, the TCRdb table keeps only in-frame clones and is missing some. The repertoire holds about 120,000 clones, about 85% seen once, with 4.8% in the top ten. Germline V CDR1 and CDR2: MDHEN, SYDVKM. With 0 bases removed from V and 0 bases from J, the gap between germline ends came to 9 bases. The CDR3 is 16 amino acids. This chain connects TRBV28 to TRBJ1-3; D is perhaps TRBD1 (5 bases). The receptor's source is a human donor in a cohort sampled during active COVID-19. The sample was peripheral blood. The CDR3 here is CASSLWGGSSGNTIYF. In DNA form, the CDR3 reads TGTGCCAGCAGTTTATGGGGGGGGAGCTCTGGAAACACCATATATTTT.